This TCR beta chain derives from a study of T cell changes during pregnancy in multiple sclerosis. Assay used: immunoSEQ multiplex PCR; TCRdb lists only in-frame clones, some missing. The data show some 68,000 clones, approximately 90% seen once. Trimming took 1 base from V and 3 from J, leaving 6 bases between them. CDR1 SGDLS and CDR2 YYNGEE come from the germline V gene. CDR3 length: 13 amino acids. Source: peripheral blood, taken in the second trimester of pregnancy. The V call is TRBV9, the J call TRBJ2-3, with D perhaps TRBD1 (5 bases). The receptor's source is a female donor with multiple sclerosis, enrolled in a pregnancy study. The CDR3 DNA is TGTGCCAGCAGCGTACAGGGTACAGATACGCAGTATTTT. It specifies CASSVQGTDTQYF.